One TCR beta chain is described in this entry. Its antigen has not been determined. No base quality values were provided; no much bigger clone lies one nucleotide off. These data are taken from a study of cytomegalovirus exposure and HLA in healthy donors (dated by TCRdb to between 2016 and 2019). Turning to the overall study: An earlier analysis of approximately 600 of the donors reported 250 to 350 Gb of sequence data and roughly 110 million unique TCR beta sequences from 150 million to 200 million T cells. Along with the roughly 710-subject first cohort, a separate validation cohort of around 120 different subjects was used. Among about 370 genotyped donors of the cohort, an average of approximately 240,000 unique TCR beta nucleotide sequences was sequenced per donor, of which about 19% were non-productive. To predict cytomegalovirus infection status, the study combined high-throughput TCR immunosequencing, statistical association of individual TCRs with disease status, and machine learning. Approximately 310 gigabases of sequencing data and tens of millions of unique TCR sequences made up an early release that covered approximately 620 HLA-typed donors. Because of strong linkage in the cohort, a few DR-DQ haplotypes were treated as single units for association and clustering. The aim of the study was to test whether cataloging public T cell receptors could identify signatures of past pathogen exposure. To study patterns of TCR occurrence, a later analysis re-analyzed previously published TCR beta repertoires from 650 to 750 donors and added high-resolution HLA genotyping. Of the roughly 410 genotyped donors, approximately 80% were placed in the genetic ancestry cluster associated with self-reported Caucasian donors. Every discovery cohort repertoire had been produced on one sequencing platform. A later genetic analysis used genome-wide SNP genotypes for about 60% of the roughly 670 donors, treating that subset as a discovery cohort. An earlier analysis of a few hundred of the donors applied high-throughput TCR beta sequencing to assess whether each TCR beta V gene segment acted as functional or pseudogenic. In the later analysis, no new phenotypic data were used to find candidate immune exposures; instead, reliance was placed on TCR beta sequences and their occurrence across donors. Donor age, sex, ethnicity and CMV serostatus were compiled alongside the repertoire data. Typing coverage varied by locus: about 629-640 donors for A, B, C, DRB1 and DQB1; 500 to 550 for DQA1; about 570 for DPA1; 400 to 480 for DPB1. The T cell repertoires of 666 subjects were profiled by immunosequencing and related to cytomegalovirus serostatus. HLA typing covered class I and class II loci at four-digit resolution. General conclusions and limits of the study: Most TCR sequences were seen in very few donors, while some public TCRs were found in many individuals. In a later genetic analysis, a missense DCLRE1C variant was associated with V-gene and J-gene trimming of TCR beta chains, and the association was replicated in an independent cohort. Compared with equally common non-associated chains, HLA-associated TCR beta chains in a later analysis were more clonally expanded and had lower generation probabilities. According to the authors, the approach could potentially be generalized to other disease states and immunological phenotypes. The study gave a list of more than 150 TCR beta chains associated with cytomegalovirus. In an earlier analysis of fewer than 750 of the donors, most TCR beta V segments were observed in productive rearrangements about 87% or about 30% of the time, broadly matching IMGT annotations. This cohort had only TCR beta chains sequenced, and the lack of alpha or paired-chain data limited which features could be detected. A later analysis associated 15,000 to 20,000 TCR beta sequences with specific HLA alleles at a false discovery rate of 0.05. Strong co-occurrence of HLA alleles, especially DR and DQ, made assigning TCR associations to individual alleles difficult. A cluster of highly shared sequence variants was judged likely to represent a technical artifact of the sequencing pipeline. A few of the identified cytomegalovirus-associated TCR beta chains were confirmed in vitro to be specific for cytomegalovirus antigens. A further reported finding was that TCR beta sequences accurately predicted the HLA-A and HLA-B alleles for most subjects in the first cohort. The 87-base-pair reads could not distinguish some IMGT-functional V segments, including TRBV6-2 and TRBV6-3, so those segments were excluded. Compared with the approximately 710-donor mean, donors in an Asian-associated ancestry cluster had fewer N-insertions in productive TCRs, according to a later genetic analysis. A later analysis found that TCR association rates varied across HLA loci, with DRB1 alleles showing the most associated TCRs and HLA-C alleles the fewest. Most CMV-associated TCR beta chains appeared to be HLA-restricted in a later analysis, and the HLA associations seemed to be driven largely by CMV exposure. The only immune exposure information available for the cohort was CMV serostatus. Several of the top co-occurrence clusters appeared to be linked to parvovirus B19, influenza, CMV and Epstein-Barr virus, according to a later analysis. Roughly uniform sequencing depth across donors was assumed in presence/absence analyses, although this assumption may not hold. Correlated functional status among segregating V segments might reflect linkage disequilibrium, but an unknown experimental factor could not be ruled out. Because counts were too low, some 16 rarely observed V segments, including chromosome 9 orphons, were excluded from the earlier analysis of several hundred of the donors. Because some donors lacked HLA typing at each locus, the association tests relied only on the typed subset. Cytomegalovirus status was reported to be diagnosed by the classifier with high specificity and sensitivity in both the original and validation cohorts.

Trimmed from V: 6 bases; trimmed from J: 5 bases; junction bases lacking a gene match: 5. The cysteine opens and the phenylalanine closes a CDR3 of 14 amino acids. Of the read, only the CDR3 DNA is kept; its 42 bases are in frame from base 1. Sequences MRHNA (CDR1) and SNTAGT (CDR2) are obtained from the germline V gene. The library was prepared using the immunoSEQ multiplex PCR assay. For the multiplex PCR, a mixture combining 60 forward primers for TCR Vbeta segments and 13 reverse primers for TCR Jbeta segments was used. Amplification of the CDR3 region of rearranged TCR beta genes was performed with a multiplex PCR assay on genomic DNA. Amplified TCR beta libraries were sequenced as 87-base-pair reads on the Illumina HiSeq System. The study's own analysis went as follows. In a later analysis, some 80 million unique TCR beta chains were counted across the approximately 640 repertoires, and roughly 10 million of these chains were shared by at least two donors. A nearest-neighbor algorithm error-corrected the raw reads and collapsed the reads into unique sequences, merging closely related sequences to remove PCR and sequencing errors. V, D and J gene segments were assigned by aligning CDR3 sequences to IMGT reference sequences. For a sequence to be retained, a match of at least six nucleotides was required to both a V gene segment and a J gene segment. A rearrangement counted as productive if the CDR3 had no stop codons and remained in frame with V and J, and every other rearrangement counted as non-productive. Following IMGT convention, CDR3 was defined as the stretch from the second conserved V-encoded cysteine to the conserved J-encoded phenylalanine. The earlier analysis of some 580 of the donors excluded any sequence lacking an unambiguous match to a single V gene segment. An earlier analysis of fewer than 650 of the donors classified V segments as functional when productive rearrangements were above 56.7% and as segregating when the standard deviation between donors was above 5%. A statistical classification framework was built for diagnosing cytomegalovirus status from the catalog of TCR beta chain sequences. In a later analysis, V and J genes were assigned by comparing TCR nucleotide sequences against IMGT/GENE-DB human TR gene sequences. Using the TCRdist pipeline, a later analysis assigned CDR3 sequences along with most-parsimonious VDJ recombination scenarios. A later analysis defined each TCR beta chain by its CDR3 amino acid sequence plus V-gene family, and excluded reads lacking a unique V-gene family. A later analysis removed 592 highly shared, low-generation-probability nucleotide sequences to deal with suspected cross-contamination and a sequencing artifact. In a later analysis, a clonal expansion index for each public chain was calculated from normalized within-repertoire ranks of inferred template counts. Generation probabilities in a later analysis came from a VDJ recombination model fitted to out-of-frame rearrangements, and those results were checked against IGoR. Hypergeometric tests were used in a later analysis to score TCR-TCR, TCR-HLA and TCR-CMV co-occurrence, with a repertoire-size bias correction applied to the TCR pairs. A later analysis estimated false discovery rates by permuting HLA or CMV assignments 20 times. In a later analysis, co-occurring TCRs were grouped with DBSCAN, and TCRdist sequence similarity was added when clustering was performed within HLA-allele-positive subsets. Repertoires with fewer than 30,000 or more than 120,000 public chains, plus five repertoires with anomalous nucleotide sharing, were excluded from co-occurrence clustering. TCRdb took over this immuneACCESS table, retaining in-frame rearrangements with V and J assigned. Such tables are incomplete; in checked studies, under half of the missing clones stem from an unresolved V gene, and the remainder is unexplained. V and J calls and clone size are as listed in that table; D and trimming were resolved from the DNA. Across this sample there are around 160,000 clones, with roughly three quarters seen only once. Clones ranked in the top ten supply about 6.9% of the sample.

The cohort was made up of about 670 healthy bone marrow donors. Cohort members were all nominally healthy when sampled, although unrecorded immune exposures were likely present. The donor was CMV seropositive and was included in the group of 300 or so seropositive cohort members. Each donor provided a peripheral blood sample, and peripheral blood mononuclear cells were used for TCR beta sequencing. Genomic DNA extraction from the blood cell samples was performed with the Qiagen DNeasy Blood Extraction Kit. Material: PBMCs. The receptor comes from a woman between 40 and 55 years old in good health and CMV-seropositive. The rearranged segments are TRBV6-4 and TRBJ2-3; 10 bases in the junction line up with TRBD2. Here is the DNA: TGTGCCAGCAGCCGTAGCGGGGGGAGAGATACGCAGTATTTT. Its protein product is CASSRSGGRDTQYF.